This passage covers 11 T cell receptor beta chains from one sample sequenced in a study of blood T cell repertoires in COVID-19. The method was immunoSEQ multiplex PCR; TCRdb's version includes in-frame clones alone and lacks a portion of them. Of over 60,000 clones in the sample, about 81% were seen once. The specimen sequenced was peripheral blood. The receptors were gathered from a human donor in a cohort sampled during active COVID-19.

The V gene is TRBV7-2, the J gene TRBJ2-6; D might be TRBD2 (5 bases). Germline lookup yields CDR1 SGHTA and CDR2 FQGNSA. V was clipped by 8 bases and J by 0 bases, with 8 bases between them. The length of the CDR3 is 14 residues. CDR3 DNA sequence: TGTGCCAGCGGACTGAGCTCTGGGGCCAACGTCCTGACTTTC. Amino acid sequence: CASGLSSGANVLTF. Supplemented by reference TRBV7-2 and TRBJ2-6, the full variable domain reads GAGVSQSPSNKVTEKGKDVELRCDPISGHTALYWYRQSLGQGLEFLIYFQGNSAPDKSGLPSDRFSAERTGGSVSTLTIQRTQQEDSAVYLCASGLSSGANVLTFGAGSRLTVL.

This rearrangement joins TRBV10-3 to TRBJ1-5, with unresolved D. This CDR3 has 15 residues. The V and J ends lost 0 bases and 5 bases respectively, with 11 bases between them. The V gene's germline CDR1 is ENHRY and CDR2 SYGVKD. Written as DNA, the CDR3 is TGTGCCATCAGTGAGTCGAGAGTTTTCGATCAGCCCCAGCATTTT. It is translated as CAISESRVFDQPQHF.

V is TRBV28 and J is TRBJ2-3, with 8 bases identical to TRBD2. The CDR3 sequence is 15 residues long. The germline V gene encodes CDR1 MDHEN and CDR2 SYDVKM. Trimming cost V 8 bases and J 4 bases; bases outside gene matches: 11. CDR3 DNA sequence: TGTGCCAGCTCCTTAGATAGCGGGAAGGCAGATACGCAGTATTTT. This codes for CASSLDSGKADTQYF.

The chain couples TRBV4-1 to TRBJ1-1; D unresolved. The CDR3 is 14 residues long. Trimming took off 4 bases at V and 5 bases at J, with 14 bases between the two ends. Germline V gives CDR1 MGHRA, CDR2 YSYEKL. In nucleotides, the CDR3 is TGCGCCAGCAGCCCAAAGATCAGGTCGACTGAAGCTTTCTTT. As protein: CASSPKIRSTEAFF.

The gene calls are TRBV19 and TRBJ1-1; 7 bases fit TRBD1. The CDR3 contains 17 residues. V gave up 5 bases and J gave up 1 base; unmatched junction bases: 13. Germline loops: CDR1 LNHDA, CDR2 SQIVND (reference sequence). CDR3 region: CASSPRQGSLANTEAFF. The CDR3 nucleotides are TGTGCCAGTAGTCCCCGACAGGGTTCGCTTGCGAACACTGAAGCTTTCTTT.

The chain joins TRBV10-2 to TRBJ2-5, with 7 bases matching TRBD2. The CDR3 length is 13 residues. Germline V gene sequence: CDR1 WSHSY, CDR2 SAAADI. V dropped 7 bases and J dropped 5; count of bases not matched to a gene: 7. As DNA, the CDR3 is TGCGCCAGCAAGGGAGGGGTTCGGGAGACCCAGTACTTC. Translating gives CASKGGVRETQYF.

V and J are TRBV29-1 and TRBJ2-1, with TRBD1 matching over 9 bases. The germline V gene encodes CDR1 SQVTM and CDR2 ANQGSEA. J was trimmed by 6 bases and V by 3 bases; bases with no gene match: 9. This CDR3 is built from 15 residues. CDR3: CSVELGQGLGNEQFF. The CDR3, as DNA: TGCAGCGTTGAGTTAGGACAGGGGCTGGGCAATGAGCAGTTCTTC.

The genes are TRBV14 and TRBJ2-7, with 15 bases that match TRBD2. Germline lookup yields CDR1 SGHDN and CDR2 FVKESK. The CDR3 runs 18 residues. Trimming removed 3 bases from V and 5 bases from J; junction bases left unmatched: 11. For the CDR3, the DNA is TGTGCCAGCAGCCAGGGACTAGCGGGAGGCCGGGTGGTGGACGAGCAGTACTTC. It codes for CASSQGLAGGRVVDEQYF.

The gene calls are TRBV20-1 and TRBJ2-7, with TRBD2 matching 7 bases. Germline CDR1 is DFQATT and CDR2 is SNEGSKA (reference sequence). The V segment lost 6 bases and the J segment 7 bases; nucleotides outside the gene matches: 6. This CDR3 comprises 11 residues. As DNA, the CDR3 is TGCAGTGCGAGCGGGACGGGAGAGCAGTACTTC. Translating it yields CSASGTGEQYF.

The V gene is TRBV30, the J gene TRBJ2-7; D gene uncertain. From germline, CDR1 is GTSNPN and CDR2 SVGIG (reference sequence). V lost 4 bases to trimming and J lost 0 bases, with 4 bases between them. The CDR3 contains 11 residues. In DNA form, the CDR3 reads TGTGCCTGGACCAGCTCCTACGAGCAGTACTTC. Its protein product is CAWTSSYEQYF.

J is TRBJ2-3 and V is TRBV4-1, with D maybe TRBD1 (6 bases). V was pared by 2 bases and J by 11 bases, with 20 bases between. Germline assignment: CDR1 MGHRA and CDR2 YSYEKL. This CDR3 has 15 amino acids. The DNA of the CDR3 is TGCGCCAGCAGCCAATCCGGGACACCTCCGTGGGGGCAGTATTTT. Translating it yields CASSQSGTPPWGQYF.